Listed below are T cell receptor beta chains from one sample, sequenced in a study of blood T cell repertoires in COVID-19. Measured with immunoSEQ multiplex PCR; TCRdb has only the in-frame clones, and not every one. There are 250,000 to 350,000 clones in the sample; about nine tenths occur only once, and about 2% lies in the top ten. The sequencing input was peripheral blood. These receptors originate from a woman in her thirties with COVID-19, enrolled during active disease. Each CDR3 is given with its conserved first and last residue. D genes are given only for firm matches. Clone sizes are given selectively: once, few, many, or a class where the clone is expanded.

TRBD1	TRBJ2-5	TRBV30	.	CAWSVADRAETQYF	TGTGCCTGGAGTGTTGCGGACAGGGCGGAGACCCAGTACTTC
.	TRBJ2-1	TRBV6-6	.	CASSYALNNEQFF	TGTGCCAGCAGTTACGCCCTAAACAATGAGCAGTTCTTC
.	TRBJ1-5	TRBV23-1	once	CASTPHSGNNQPQHF	TGCGCCAGCACCCCCCATAGCGGGAACAATCAGCCCCAGCATTTT
.	TRBJ1-2	TRBV9	.	CASSVGGQGYGYTF	TGTGCCAGCAGCGTAGGGGGTCAGGGGTATGGCTACACCTTC
TRBD2	TRBJ2-7	TRBV10-2	.	CASRVGTSGSYEQYF	TGCGCCAGCAGGGTGGGGACTAGCGGATCCTACGAGCAGTACTTC
.	TRBJ1-2	TRBV28	.	CASSSSGFYGYTF	TGTGCCAGCAGTTCATCAGGGTTTTATGGCTACACCTTC
.	TRBJ2-5	TRBV6-1	.	CASNARESGETQYF	TGTGCCAGCAATGCCAGGGAAAGTGGGGAGACCCAGTACTTC
.	TRBJ2-7	TRBV10-3	.	CAISRESSYEQYF	TGTGCCATCAGTAGGGAGAGCTCCTACGAGCAGTACTTC
TRBD1	TRBJ1-1	TRBV5-5	.	CASSLGAGGSTEAFF	TGTGCCAGCAGCTTGGGTGCAGGGGGAAGCACTGAAGCTTTCTTT
TRBD2	TRBJ2-5	TRBV19	.	CASSGIGLAGDQETQYF	TGTGCCAGTAGTGGAATCGGGCTAGCGGGAGATCAAGAGACCCAGTACTTC
.	TRBJ1-3	TRBV12-2	.	CASRLGSITGQGLTSGNTIYF	TGTGCAAGTCGCTTAGGCTCGATAACGGGACAGGGCCTAACCTCTGGAAACACCATATATTTT
.	TRBJ1-3	TRBV4-1	.	CASSQLVNSGNTIYF	TGCGCCAGCAGCCAATTAGTGAACTCTGGAAACACCATATATTTT
.	TRBJ1-3	TRBV7-6	once	CASSLFSGTPGNTIYF	TGTGCCAGCAGCTTATTTTCGGGGACACCTGGAAACACCATATATTTT
TRBD2	TRBJ2-1	TRBV5-1	.	CASSSLTSGAYNEQFF	TGCGCCAGCAGCTCTTTGACTAGCGGGGCGTACAATGAGCAGTTCTTC
.	TRBJ2-1	TRBV4-1	once	CASSQDSPLYNEQFF	TGCGCCAGCAGCCAGGACAGTCCACTCTACAATGAGCAGTTCTTC
.	TRBJ2-7	TRBV5-1	once	CASSLAVQVGSYEQYF	TGCGCCAGCAGCTTGGCAGTCCAGGTGGGCTCCTACGAGCAGTACTTC
TRBD1	TRBJ1-5	TRBV5-5	.	CASSLGQGKDQPQHF	TGTGCCAGCAGCTTGGGACAGGGGAAGGATCAGCCCCAGCATTTT
TRBD1	TRBJ1-1	TRBV15	.	CATSKDRGLNTEAFF	TGTGCCACCAGCAAGGACAGGGGCTTAAACACTGAAGCTTTCTTT
TRBD1	TRBJ2-1	TRBV9	.	CASQKQTGANEQFF	TGTGCCAGCCAAAAACAGACAGGGGCGAATGAGCAGTTCTTC
.	TRBJ1-1	TRBV3-1/TRBV3-2	.	CASSNGGGTEAFF	TGTGCCAGCAGCAACGGGGGGGGCACTGAAGCTTTCTTT
.	TRBJ1-2	TRBV28	.	CASSLSGSSLLNYGYTF	TGTGCCAGCAGTTTAAGCGGCAGCAGTCTACTTAACTATGGCTACACCTTC
.	TRBJ2-5	TRBV6-7	.	CASSYQPTSGKETQYF	TGTGCCAGCAGTTATCAACCGACAAGTGGAAAAGAGACCCAGTACTTC
.	TRBJ2-2	TRBV5-6	.	CASRWGPNTGELFF	TGTGCCAGCAGGTGGGGCCCGAACACCGGGGAGCTGTTTTTT
.	TRBJ2-3	TRBV19	.	CASSLNRGGDTDTQYF	TGTGCCAGTAGTCTCAATCGGGGAGGAGACACAGATACGCAGTATTTT
TRBD1	TRBJ1-6	TRBV3-1/TRBV3-2	few	CASSPRDREGSPLHF	TGTGCCAGCAGCCCTCGGGACAGGGAGGGTTCACCCCTCCACTTT
.	TRBJ1-6	TRBV28	.	CASRQGNSPLHF	TGTGCCAGCAGACAGGGTAATTCACCCCTCCACTTT
TRBD1	TRBJ1-1	TRBV6-5	.	CASSRPGQGGTEAFF	TGTGCCAGCAGTCGGCCGGGACAGGGAGGCACTGAAGCTTTCTTT
.	TRBJ1-6	TRBV11-2	.	CASSLQGTNSPLHF	TGTGCCAGCAGCTTACAGGGGACTAATTCACCCCTCCACTTT
TRBD1	TRBJ1-1	TRBV5-1	.	CASSFRQGDTEAFF	TGCGCCAGCAGCTTTCGACAGGGAGACACTGAAGCTTTCTTT
.	TRBJ2-2	TRBV9	.	CASSKGGYTGELFF	TGTGCCAGCAGTAAGGGGGGGTACACCGGGGAGCTGTTTTTT
.	TRBJ1-5	TRBV12-5	few	CASGLGQSNQPQHF	TGTGCTAGTGGTTTGGGACAGAGCAATCAGCCCCAGCATTTT
.	TRBJ2-1	TRBV21-1	.	CARGLAGGPLSEQFF	TGTGCCAGAGGACTAGCGGGAGGGCCGTTGAGTGAGCAGTTCTTC
.	TRBJ1-4	TRBV7-6	once	CASSLAQVFNEKLFF	TGTGCCAGCAGCTTAGCGCAGGTGTTTAATGAAAAACTGTTTTTT
.	TRBJ1-5	TRBV19	.	CASSKGGEPQHF	TGTGCCAGTAGTAAGGGAGGTGAGCCCCAGCATTTT
.	TRBJ1-2	TRBV19	.	CASSIGPSRNYGYTF	TGTGCCAGTAGTATAGGGCCGTCCAGGAACTATGGCTACACCTTC
TRBD1	TRBJ1-1	TRBV7-9	.	CASRKDRGNTEAFF	TGTGCCAGCAGAAAGGACAGGGGGAACACTGAAGCTTTCTTT
TRBD2	TRBJ2-5	TRBV19	.	CASSATSGAVETQYF	TGTGCCAGTAGTGCTACTAGCGGGGCCGTAGAGACCCAGTACTTC
TRBD1	TRBJ1-2	TRBV6-5	.	CASSYRNRGRDYGYTF	TGTGCCAGCAGTTACCGTAACAGGGGGCGCGACTATGGCTACACCTTC
TRBD1	TRBJ2-2	TRBV20-1	.	CSASGTGWTGELFF	TGCAGTGCTAGTGGGACAGGGTGGACCGGGGAGCTGTTTTTT
TRBD1	TRBJ2-5	TRBV12-5	.	CASGDRTGGETQYF	TGTGCTAGTGGGGACCGGACAGGAGGAGAGACCCAGTACTTC
.	TRBJ2-5	TRBV10-2	.	CASSYESGSRTNF	TGCGCCAGCAGTTATGAGTCAGGCTCCCGGACTAACTTC
TRBD1	TRBJ1-1	TRBV19	.	CASRRGQGNTEAFF	TGTGCCAGTAGACGGGGACAGGGGAACACTGAAGCTTTCTTT
TRBD1	TRBJ1-2	TRBV3-1/TRBV3-2	.	CASSQGDRQGYTF	TGTGCCAGCAGCCAAGGGGACAGACAGGGCTACACCTTC